This T cell receptor beta chain came from a study of T cells in women clearing cervical HPV infection. Study background: Cases' blood sampling followed lesion detection by median about 150 days (90 to 200). Findings and caveats of the study: CIN3+ cases had significantly higher TCR repertoire richness than controls, but evenness did not differ.

Remarks on this clone: Its antigen is not identified. The read gets to within 3 residues of the CDR3 end, and the germline J gene fills in the rest.

Clones were read by immunoSEQ multiplex PCR, and TCRdb kept only the in-frame ones, dropping some. This table holds 25,000 to 40,000 clones. V was clipped by 7 bases and J by 0 bases; unmatched bases: 5. This CDR3 region has 14 residues. Germline CDR1 reads MNHEY; CDR2 reads SMNVEV (reference sequence). V usage is TRBV27 and J usage is TRBJ2-7; TRBD2 matches 8 bases. The source of this sequence is a woman between 18 and 70 years old with a cervical HPV16 infection that either progressed to CIN3+ or cleared (not recorded which). Material for sequencing was blood buffy coat. CDR3 amino acids: CASTGGRFSYEQYF. The covered CDR3 bases are TGTGCCAGCACCGGCGGGAGGTTCTCCTACGAG.